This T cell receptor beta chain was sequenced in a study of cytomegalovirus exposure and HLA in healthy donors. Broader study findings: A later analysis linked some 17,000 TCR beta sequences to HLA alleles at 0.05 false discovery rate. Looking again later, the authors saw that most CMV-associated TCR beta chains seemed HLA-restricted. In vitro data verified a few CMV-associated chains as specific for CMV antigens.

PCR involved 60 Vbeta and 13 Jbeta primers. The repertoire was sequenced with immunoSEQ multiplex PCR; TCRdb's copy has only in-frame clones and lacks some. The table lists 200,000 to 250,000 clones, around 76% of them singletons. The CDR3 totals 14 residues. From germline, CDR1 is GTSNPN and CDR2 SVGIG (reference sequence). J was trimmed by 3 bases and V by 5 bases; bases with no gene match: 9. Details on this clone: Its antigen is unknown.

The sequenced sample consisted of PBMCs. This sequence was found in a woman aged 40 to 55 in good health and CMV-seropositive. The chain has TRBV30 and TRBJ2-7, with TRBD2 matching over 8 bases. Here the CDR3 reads CAWAPASGHYEQYF. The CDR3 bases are TGTGCCTGGGCGCCGGCTAGCGGGCACTACGAGCAGTACTTC.